The T cell receptor beta chain under discussion was sequenced for a study of response to subunit inactivated influenza vaccine. In its sample, this clonotype was seen a few times. No antigen is known for it. CDR1 and CDR2 from the germline V gene are KGHDR and SFDVKD. V was trimmed by 0 bases and J by 3 bases, leaving 4 bases between them. The CDR3 spans 14 residues. TCRdb ran MiXCR on the RT-PCR reads and lists one entry per CDR3 protein. The table lists around 490,000 distinct CDR3 sequences, 7.6% of them singletons. General study results and limits: Only a handful of new T cells, the authors suggested, are recruited with each seasonal influenza vaccination.

The sample was PBMCs from blood, taken less than 25 months after vaccination. The chain is built from TRBV24-1 and TRBJ2-2; no firm D call. The sequence came from a man aged 45-69 years who received an inactivated influenza vaccine. CDR3 nucleotides: TGTGCCACCAGTGATTTGGAGGACACCGGGGAGCTGTTTTTT. It is translated as CATSDLEDTGELFF.